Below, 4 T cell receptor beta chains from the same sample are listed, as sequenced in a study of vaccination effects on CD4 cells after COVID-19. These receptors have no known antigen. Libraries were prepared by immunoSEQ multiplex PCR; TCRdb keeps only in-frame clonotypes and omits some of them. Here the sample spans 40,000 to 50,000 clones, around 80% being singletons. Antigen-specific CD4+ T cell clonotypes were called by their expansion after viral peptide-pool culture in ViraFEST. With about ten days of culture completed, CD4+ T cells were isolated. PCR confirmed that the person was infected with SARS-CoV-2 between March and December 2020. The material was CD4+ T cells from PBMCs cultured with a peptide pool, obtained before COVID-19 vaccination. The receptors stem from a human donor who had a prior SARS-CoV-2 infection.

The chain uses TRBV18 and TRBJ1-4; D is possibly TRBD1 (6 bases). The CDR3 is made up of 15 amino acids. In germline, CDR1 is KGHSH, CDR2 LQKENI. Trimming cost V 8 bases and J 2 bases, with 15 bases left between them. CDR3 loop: CASASQGPTNEKLFF. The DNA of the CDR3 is TGTGCCAGCGCCTCACAGGGCCCCACTAATGAAAAACTGTTTTTT.

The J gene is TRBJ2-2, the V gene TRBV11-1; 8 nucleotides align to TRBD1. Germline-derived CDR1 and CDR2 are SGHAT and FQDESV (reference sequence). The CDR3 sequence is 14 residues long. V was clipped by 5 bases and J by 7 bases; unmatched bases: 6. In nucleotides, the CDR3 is TGTGCCAGCAGCCGTTACAGGGGGAACGGGGAGCTGTTTTTT. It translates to CASSRYRGNGELFF.

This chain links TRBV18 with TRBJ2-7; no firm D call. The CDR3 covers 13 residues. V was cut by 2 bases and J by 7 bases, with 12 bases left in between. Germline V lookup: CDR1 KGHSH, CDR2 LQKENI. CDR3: CASSPSPDREQYF. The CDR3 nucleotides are TGTGCCAGCTCACCAAGTCCAGATAGGGAGCAGTACTTC.

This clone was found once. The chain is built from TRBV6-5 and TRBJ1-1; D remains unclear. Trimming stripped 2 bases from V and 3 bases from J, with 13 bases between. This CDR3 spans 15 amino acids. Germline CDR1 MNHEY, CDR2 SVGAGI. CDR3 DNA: TGTGCCAGCAGTTACGGTCAGGATCCCTACACTGAAGCTTTCTTT. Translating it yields CASSYGQDPYTEAFF.